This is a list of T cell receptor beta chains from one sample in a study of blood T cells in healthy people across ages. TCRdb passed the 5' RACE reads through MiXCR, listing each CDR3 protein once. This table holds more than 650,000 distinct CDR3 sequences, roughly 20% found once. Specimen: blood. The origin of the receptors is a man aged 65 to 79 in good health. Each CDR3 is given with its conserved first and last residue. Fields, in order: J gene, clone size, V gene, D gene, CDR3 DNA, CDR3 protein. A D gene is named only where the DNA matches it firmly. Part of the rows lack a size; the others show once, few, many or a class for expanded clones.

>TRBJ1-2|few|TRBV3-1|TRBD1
TGTGCCAGCAGCCCCGGGGAGGGGGCGGACTATGGCTACACCTTC
CASSPGEGADYGYTF
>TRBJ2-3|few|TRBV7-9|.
TGTGCCAGCAGCCCGGTGATATCTAGCACAGATACGCAGTATTTT
CASSPVISSTDTQYF
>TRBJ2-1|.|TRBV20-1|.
TGCAGTGCTAGAGACATGAACAGGGTCTATGAGCAGTTCTTC
CSARDMNRVYEQFF
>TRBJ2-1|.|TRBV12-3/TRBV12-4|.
TGTGCCAGCCGTCCAAGCGGTTACAACGAGCAGTTCTTC
CASRPSGYNEQFF
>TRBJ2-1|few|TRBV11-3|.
TGTGCCAGCAGCCGAGGGACTCCTACCTACAATGAGCAGTTCTTC
CASSRGTPTYNEQFF
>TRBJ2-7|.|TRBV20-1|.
TGCGGTGCTAGAAGTCCGGAAACTAGCTCCTACGAGCAGTACTTC
CGARSPETSSYEQYF
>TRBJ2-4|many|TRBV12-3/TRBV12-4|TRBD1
TGTGCCAGCAGTTTGGGACAGCGAAACATTCAGTACTTC
CASSLGQRNIQYF
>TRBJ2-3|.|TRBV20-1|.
TGCAGTGCTGCATGGCTAAAGAAAGATACGCAGTATTTT
CSAAWLKKDTQYF
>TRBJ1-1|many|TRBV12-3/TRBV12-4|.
TGTGGAGCGGGGGACTACACTGAAGCTTTCTTT
CGAGDYTEAFF
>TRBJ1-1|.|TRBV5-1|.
TGTGCCAGCAGCCCCGGGGGTAATGAAGCTTTCTTT
CASSPGGNEAFF
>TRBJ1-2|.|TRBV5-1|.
TGCGCCAGCAGCTTAATAGAAGTGGGGCCGGCCTATGGCTACACCTTC
CASSLIEVGPAYGYTF
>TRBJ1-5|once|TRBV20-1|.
TGCAGTGCTAGAGTGGGGACTTCCACTCAAAATCAGCCCCAGCATTTT
CSARVGTSTQNQPQHF
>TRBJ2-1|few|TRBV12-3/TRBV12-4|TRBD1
TGTGCCAGCAGTCCGGACAGGGGGGGGATTAATGAGCAGTTCTTC
CASSPDRGGINEQFF
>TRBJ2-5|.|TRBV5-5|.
TGTGCCAGCAGCTTGGAAGCGTACCAAGAGACCCAGTACTTC
CASSLEAYQETQYF
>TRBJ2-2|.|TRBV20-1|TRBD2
TGCAGTGCCCGAGGTAGCGGGAGGGCCGGGGAGCTGTTTTTT
CSARGSGRAGELFF
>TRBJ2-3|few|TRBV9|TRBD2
TGTGCCAGCAGCGTAGTGGCGGGAGTGGAGCCAGATACGCAGTATTTT
CASSVVAGVEPDTQYF
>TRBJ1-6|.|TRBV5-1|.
TGCGCCAGCAGCCACGGATCCCTGGGAGCAGAGAAATCACCCCTCCACTTT
CASSHGSLGAEKSPLHF
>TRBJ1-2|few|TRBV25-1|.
TGTGCCAGCAGTGAATCGGTGGTTTGGAATGGCTACACCTTC
CASSESVVWNGYTF
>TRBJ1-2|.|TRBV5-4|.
TGTGCCAGCAGCTTGGAGTCAGGGGTTGGTGGCTACACCTTC
CASSLESGVGGYTF
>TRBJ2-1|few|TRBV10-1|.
TGCGCCAGCAGTGAGCTGAATGAGCAGTTCTTC
CASSELNEQFF
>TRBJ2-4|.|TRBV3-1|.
TGTGCCAGCAGCCCGATCTCCTCCAGGGATGCGGACATTCAGTACTTC
CASSPISSRDADIQYF
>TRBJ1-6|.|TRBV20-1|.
TGCAGTGCTAGAGATCGCGCCCGCGCCAATTCACCTCTCCACTTT
CSARDRARANSPLHF
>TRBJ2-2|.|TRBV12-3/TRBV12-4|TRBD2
TGTGCCAGCAGTTTCGCTAGCGGGTTCGGGGAGCTGTTTTTT
CASSFASGFGELFF
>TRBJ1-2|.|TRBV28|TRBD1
TGTGCCAGCACTCCGGGACAGGGGAGAAGTGGCTACACCTTC
CASTPGQGRSGYTF
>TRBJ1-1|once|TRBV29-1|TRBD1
TGCAGCGGGTCGGACACAGGGGCGCGCACTGAAGCTTTCTTT
CSGSDTGARTEAFF
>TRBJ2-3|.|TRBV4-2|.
TGTGCCAGCAGCCAAGCGGCTAGCGGCACAGATACGCAGTATTTT
CASSQAASGTDTQYF
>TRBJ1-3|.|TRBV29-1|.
TGCAGCGGTCGATACGTTGGAAACACCATATATTTT
CSGRYVGNTIYF
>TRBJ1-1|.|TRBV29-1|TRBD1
TGCAGCGTTGGTGAACAGGGGGACACTGAAGCTTTCTTT
CSVGEQGDTEAFF
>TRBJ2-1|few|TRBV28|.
TGTGCCAGCAGTTTCCCATGGGGTGGCCCCTACAATGAGCAGTTCTTC
CASSFPWGGPYNEQFF
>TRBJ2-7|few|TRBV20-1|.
TGCAGTGCTAGCGGTAGTCTAGGGACTGCCGGGATCGAGCAGTACTTC
CSASGSLGTAGIEQYF